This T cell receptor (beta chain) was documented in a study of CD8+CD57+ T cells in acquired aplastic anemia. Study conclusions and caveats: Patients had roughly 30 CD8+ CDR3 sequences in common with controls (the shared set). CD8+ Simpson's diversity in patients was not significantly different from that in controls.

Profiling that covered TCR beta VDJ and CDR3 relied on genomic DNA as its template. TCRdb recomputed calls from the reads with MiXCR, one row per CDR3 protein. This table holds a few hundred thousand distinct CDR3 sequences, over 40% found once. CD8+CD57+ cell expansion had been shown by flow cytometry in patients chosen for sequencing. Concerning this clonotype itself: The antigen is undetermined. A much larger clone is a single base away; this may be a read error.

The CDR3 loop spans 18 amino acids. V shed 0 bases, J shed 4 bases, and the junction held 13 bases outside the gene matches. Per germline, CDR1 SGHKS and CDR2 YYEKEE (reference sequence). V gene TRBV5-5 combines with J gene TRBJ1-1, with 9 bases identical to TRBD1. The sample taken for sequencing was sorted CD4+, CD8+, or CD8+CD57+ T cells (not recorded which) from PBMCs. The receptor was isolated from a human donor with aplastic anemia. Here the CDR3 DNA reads TGTGCCAGCAGCTTGGGGACAGGGGAGACGACTGTGGGCACTGAAGCTTTCTTT. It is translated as CASSLGTGETTVGTEAFF.